These 4 T cell receptor beta chains share one sample of origin, sequenced in a study of T cells in Graves' hyperthyroidism and ophthalmopathy. RNA transcripts were the template for amplifying TCR beta CDR3 regions. The HTBI primer set drove a first-round RT-PCR of the TCR CDR3. From the multiplex PCR reads, TCRdb called clonotypes with MiXCR, one entry per CDR3 protein. The sample has about 570,000 distinct CDR3 sequences; more than 45% are singletons. The sequencing input was peripheral blood or thyroid tissue (not recorded which). The receptors here all came from an adult woman with Graves' disease, either hyperthyroidism or ophthalmopathy (not recorded which).

This clonotype was seen only a few times. The chain has TRBV5-8 and TRBJ1-2, with 8 bases aligning to TRBD1. The CDR3 runs 18 residues. CDR1 is SGHTS and CDR2 is YDEGEE in the germline V gene. After removal of 0 bases from V and 4 bases from J, the junction contained 14 bases not matched to a gene. The CDR3 region has the DNA TGTGCCAGCAGCTTGGTATGGGCAGGGGGCGAAGATCGCTATGGCTACACCTTC. Translated: CASSLVWAGGEDRYGYTF.

This clonotype was picked up many times. The chain combines TRBV15 with TRBJ2-5, with D possibly being TRBD1 (6 bases). Germline CDR1 is LNHNV and CDR2 is YYDKDF (reference sequence). V lost 3 bases and J 1 base, leaving 18 bases between the germline ends. The length of the CDR3 is 17 residues. The CDR3 bases are TGTGCCACCAGCAGCCCTTCAGACCAGGGGCCCCAAGAGACCCAGTACTTC. Its translation is CATSSPSDQGPQETQYF.

A remark on this clonotype: Germline and junction disagree at one end, which may indicate a read error. The gene calls are TRBV28 and TRBJ2-7, with 9 bases lining up with TRBD2. This CDR3 has 15 residues. The germline gives CDR1 MDHEN, CDR2 SYDVKM. The CDR3 spells CASSSTSGFAYEHYF. CDR3 sequence (DNA): TGTGCCAGCAGTTCTACTAGCGGGTTTGCCTACGAGCACTACTTC.

There are many counts of this clonotype. The chain recombines TRBV10-3 with TRBJ1-1; D unclear. The CDR3 extends over 13 amino acids. CDR1 ENHRY and CDR2 SYGVKD come from the germline V gene. The V and J ends lost 4 bases and 1 base respectively, with 7 bases between them. CDR3 protein: CAISGRENTEAFF. As DNA, the CDR3 is TGTGCCATCAGTGGTCGGGAGAACACTGAAGCTTTCTTT.